The rows below give T cell receptor beta chains drawn from one sample of a study of a mutant IDH1 vaccine in newly diagnosed glioma. TCRdb keeps only in-frame clones here, not all; method: immunoSEQ multiplex PCR. The table lists under 150,000 clones, roughly 75% of them singletons, with 5% to 7% in the top ten. Which antigens these TCRs recognize remains unknown. Here the sequenced sample was PBMCs, taken from a glioma patient whose treatment included an IDH1 peptide vaccine. These receptor sequences come from a man in his forties with glioma. CDR3s include the opening cysteine and the closing phenylalanine or tryptophan. The D gene is left open where the match is weak. Clone size is given for some rows only: seen once, a few or many times, or a class if the clone is expanded.

-	TRBV7-2	-	TRBJ2-1	TGTGCCAGCAGCTCAGGGGTTAGGAACAATGAGCAGTTCTTC	CASSSGVRNNEQFF
once	TRBV30	-	TRBJ2-5	TGTGCCTGGAGTGTACTGGGGGCCTCCGGCAGGGAGACCCAGTACTTC	CAWSVLGASGRETQYF
-	TRBV6-5	-	TRBJ2-7	TGTGCCAGCAGTTACTCACGGGACCGAAGGTACTTC	CASSYSRDRRYF
-	TRBV5-4	-	TRBJ2-3	TGTGCCAGCAGCTTCCCGGGAAGCACAGATACGCAGTATTTT	CASSFPGSTDTQYF
-	TRBV7-3	-	TRBJ1-2	TGTGCCAGCAGCGAAGGGGGGAACTATGGCTACACCTTC	CASSEGGNYGYTF
-	TRBV18	-	TRBJ2-1	TGTGCCAGCTCACAGAGCAAGGTGGGGGACAATGAGCAGTTCTTC	CASSQSKVGDNEQFF
-	TRBV2	-	TRBJ2-7	TGTGCCAGCAGTGGAGGGGGAAGGTCGGCGATCTACGAGCAGTACTTC	CASSGGGRSAIYEQYF
many	TRBV5-5	TRBD1	TRBJ1-5	TGTGCCAGCAGCTTGGTTGACAGGGGCGGTCAGCCCCAGCATTTT	CASSLVDRGGQPQHF
-	TRBV30	-	TRBJ1-4	TGTGCCTGGCCCCGCCCCGTCCCTGCAACTAATGAAAAACTGTTTTTT	CAWPRPVPATNEKLFF
-	TRBV7-2	TRBD1	TRBJ2-7	TGTGCCAGCAGCGGAGGTCGGACAGGGGGCTACGAGCAGTACTTC	CASSGGRTGGYEQYF
few	TRBV7-8	-	TRBJ1-2	TGTGCCAGCAGCTTAGACTATGGCTACACCTTC	CASSLDYGYTF
-	TRBV19	-	TRBJ2-2	TGTGCCAGTAGGTCCATGGAGGACACCGGGGAGCTGTTTTTT	CASRSMEDTGELFF
-	TRBV5-5	-	TRBJ1-1	TGTGCCAGCAGCCCGACCATTGGGAACACTGAAGCTTTCTTT	CASSPTIGNTEAFF
-	TRBV11-2	-	TRBJ1-1	TGTGCCAGCAGCCCCGTAGGGAACACTGAAGCTTTCTTT	CASSPVGNTEAFF
-	TRBV7-2	-	TRBJ1-3	TGTGCCAGCAGCTCGGACGGATACTCTGGAAACACCATATATTTT	CASSSDGYSGNTIYF
-	TRBV10-3	-	TRBJ2-5	TGTGCCATCAGTGAGTTTTCGGTGCAGGGCTCGGCTTTAGGAATGAAAGAGACCCAGTACTTC	CAISEFSVQGSALGMKETQYF
-	TRBV20-1	-	TRBJ2-7	TGCAGTGCTAGATTCATTTACGAGCAGTACTTC	CSARFIYEQYF
-	TRBV7-9	-	TRBJ2-5	TGTGCCAGCAGCTTAGATGGAGAGACCCAGTACTTC	CASSLDGETQYF
few	TRBV12-5	TRBD1	TRBJ1-5	TGTGCTAGTGGTTCGGGACAGGGGGCGGGAAATCAGCCCCAGCATTTT	CASGSGQGAGNQPQHF
-	TRBV5-6	-	TRBJ2-7	TGTGCCAGCAGCCCCGAGGGGGGGACGGGCAGCTCCTACGAGCAGTACTTC	CASSPEGGTGSSYEQYF
-	TRBV19	-	TRBJ1-1	TGTGCCAGTAGTATTGGGACCGAGAACACTGAAGCTTTCTTT	CASSIGTENTEAFF
-	TRBV18	-	TRBJ1-1	TGTGCCAGCTCACCCTCAACAGGGCTCACTGAAGCTTTCTTT	CASSPSTGLTEAFF
few	TRBV9	-	TRBJ1-2	TGTGCCAGCAGCCTCCTCGAGTCTGCGCCTAACTATGGCTACACCTTC	CASSLLESAPNYGYTF
-	TRBV5-6	TRBD2	TRBJ2-7	TGTGCCAGCAGCGCCGTAGCGGGAGGCCTCTCCTACGAGCAGTACTTC	CASSAVAGGLSYEQYF
-	TRBV19	-	TRBJ2-7	TGTGCCAGTAGTATAGGACCGGGGGACGAGCAGTACTTC	CASSIGPGDEQYF
-	TRBV6-6	-	TRBJ2-1	TGTGCCAGCAGTTACCGGGCGGACAGTCGTCAGTTCTTC	CASSYRADSRQFF
few	TRBV6-1	TRBD1	TRBJ1-3	TGTGCCAGCAGGGACAGGCTCATGGGAAACACCATATATTTT	CASRDRLMGNTIYF
-	TRBV4-3	-	TRBJ2-6	TGCGCCAGCAGCCAAGCTACTGGGGCCAACGTCCTGACTTTC	CASSQATGANVLTF
-	TRBV6-5	-	TRBJ2-5	TGTGCCAGCTCATTCGGCGGGAACCAAGAGACCCAGTACTTC	CASSFGGNQETQYF
-	TRBV19	-	TRBJ1-2	TGTGCCAGTAGTATAGGCAGCTACTATGGCTACACCTTC	CASSIGSYYGYTF
-	TRBV30	-	TRBJ2-7	TGTGCCTGGACCGACAGCTACGAGCAGTACTTC	CAWTDSYEQYF
-	TRBV7-2	TRBD2	TRBJ2-7	TGTGCCAGCAGCTTAGTGTCTAGCGGGACCGAGCAGTACTTC	CASSLVSSGTEQYF
-	TRBV5-1	TRBD2	TRBJ2-3	TGCGCCAGCAGGACTAGCGGGGACCTCACAGATACGCAGTATTTT	CASRTSGDLTDTQYF
-	TRBV9	-	TRBJ2-3	TGTGCCAGCAGCGTAGGGGGCTACAACACAGATACGCAGTATTTT	CASSVGGYNTDTQYF
-	TRBV21-1	-	TRBJ2-1	TGTGCCAGCAGCAAACCTCGGACTAGCGGGAGTAATAATGAGCAGTTCTTC	CASSKPRTSGSNNEQFF
-	TRBV7-2	TRBD2	TRBJ2-2	TGTGCCAGCAGCCACGCGGGGGGGCCAGACTTCTGGGAGCTGTTTTTT	CASSHAGGPDFWELFF
-	TRBV7-2	-	TRBJ1-4	TGTGCCAGCAGCCTCGGACCAAGGGATGAAAAACTGTTTTTT	CASSLGPRDEKLFF
-	TRBV7-6	-	TRBJ1-4	TGTGCCAGCAGCTCCCAGGGAGGTGAAAATGAAAAACTGTTTTTT	CASSSQGGENEKLFF
-	TRBV13	TRBD2	TRBJ2-5	TGTGCCAGCAGCTGGGGACTAGCGGGGATGGAGACCCAGTACTTC	CASSWGLAGMETQYF
-	TRBV5-1	-	TRBJ1-3	TGCGCCAGCAGCTTGGAGGTTGGAAACACCATATATTTT	CASSLEVGNTIYF
-	TRBV7-8	TRBD1	TRBJ2-5	TGTGCCAGCAGCCCGACAGGGGAAGAGACCCAGTACTTC	CASSPTGEETQYF
-	TRBV4-2	TRBD2	TRBJ2-1	TGTGCCAGCAGCCACAGCGGGGGGGGTTACAATGAGCAGTTCTTC	CASSHSGGGYNEQFF
few	TRBV7-2	-	TRBJ2-1	TGTGCCAGCAGCTTAGATCTAGCGCCCTCCAATGAGCAGTTCTTC	CASSLDLAPSNEQFF
-	TRBV4-1	-	TRBJ2-6	TGCGCCAGCAGCGACCTGGTCGGAAGCTCTGGGGCCAACGTCCTGACTTTC	CASSDLVGSSGANVLTF